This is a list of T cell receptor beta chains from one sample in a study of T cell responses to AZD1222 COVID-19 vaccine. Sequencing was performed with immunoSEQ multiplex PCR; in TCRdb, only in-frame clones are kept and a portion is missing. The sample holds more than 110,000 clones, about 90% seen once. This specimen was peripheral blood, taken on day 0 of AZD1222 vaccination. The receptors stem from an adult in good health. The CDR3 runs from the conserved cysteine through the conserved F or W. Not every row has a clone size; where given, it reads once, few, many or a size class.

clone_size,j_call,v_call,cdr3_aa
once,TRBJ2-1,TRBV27,CASGSRGRVNEQFF
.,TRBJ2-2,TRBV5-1,CASSQAGGPVGELFF
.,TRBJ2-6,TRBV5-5,CASSLAGSGANVLTF
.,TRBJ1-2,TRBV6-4,CASSDTGVEVYGYTF
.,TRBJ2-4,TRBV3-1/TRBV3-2,CASSQVGAGRAKNIQYF
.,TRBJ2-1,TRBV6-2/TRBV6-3,CASSLGRGRNYNEQFF
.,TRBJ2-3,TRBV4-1,CASSQEGTSASTDTQYF
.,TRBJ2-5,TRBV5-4,CASSSPGAGKETQYF
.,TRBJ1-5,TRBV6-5,CASRSNQPQHF
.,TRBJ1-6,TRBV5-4,CASSLAAGLGNSPLHF
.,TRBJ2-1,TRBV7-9,CASSESGRFGSEQFF
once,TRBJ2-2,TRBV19,CASSPLWGSGRTGELFF
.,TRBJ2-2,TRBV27,CASSSPGQGRTGELFF
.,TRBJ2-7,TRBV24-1,CATSKRDGSEQYF
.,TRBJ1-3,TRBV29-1,CSVLSRGSGNTIYF
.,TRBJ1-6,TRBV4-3,CASSHLGGDSPLHF
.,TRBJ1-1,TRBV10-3,CAISDGGTEAFF
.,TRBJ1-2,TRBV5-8,CASSLDGYTF
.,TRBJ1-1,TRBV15,CATNRDRPQTNTEAFF
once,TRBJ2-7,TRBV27,CASSLTGQGWGWYF
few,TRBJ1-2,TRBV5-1,CASRQDIDGYTF
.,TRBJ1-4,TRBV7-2,CASSFGRSNEKLFF
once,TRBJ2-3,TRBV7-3,CASSLLSSRGDTQYF
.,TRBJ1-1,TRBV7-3,CASSFGTGRNTEAFF
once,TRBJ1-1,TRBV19,CASSPQGGVNTEAFF
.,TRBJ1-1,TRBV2,CASTELQGARDTEAFF
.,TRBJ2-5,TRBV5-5,CASSSNRVFPETQYF
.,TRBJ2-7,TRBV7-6,CASSPYPGTRGYEQYF
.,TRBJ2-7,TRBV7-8,CASSPRGDRGEQYF
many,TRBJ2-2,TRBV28,CASRKPRSGTGELFF
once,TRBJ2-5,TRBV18,CASSLNRGLETQYF
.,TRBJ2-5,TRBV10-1,CASSSGQGEETQYF
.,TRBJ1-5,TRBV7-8,CASSFESNVQPQHF
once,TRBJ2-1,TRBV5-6,CASSYTYEQFF
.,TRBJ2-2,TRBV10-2,CASSQLASGELFF
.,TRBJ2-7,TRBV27,CASRPSLRASTSYEQYF
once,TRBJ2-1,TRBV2,CASSSAAGWEQFF
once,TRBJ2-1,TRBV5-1,CASSLATSVRHNEQFF
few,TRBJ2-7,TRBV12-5,CASGSGQGSSYEQYF
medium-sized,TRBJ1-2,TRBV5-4,CASSSMTGANYGYTF
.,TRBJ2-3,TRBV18,CASSPILAGATDTQYF
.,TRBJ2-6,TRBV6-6,CASSSSTGANVLTF
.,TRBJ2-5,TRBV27,CASSRERETQYF
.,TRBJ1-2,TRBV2,CASRPGSPGVGGYTF
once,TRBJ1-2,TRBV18,CASSLDLYGYTF
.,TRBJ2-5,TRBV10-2,CASSGNRGRETQYF
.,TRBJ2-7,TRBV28,CASRRPIGQGLHEQYF
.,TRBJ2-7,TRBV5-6,CASSFFLRTSYEQYF
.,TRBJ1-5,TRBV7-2,CASSLRISNQPQHF
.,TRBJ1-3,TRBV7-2,CASSLELNSGNTIYF
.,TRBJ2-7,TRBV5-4,CASSTDSYEQYF
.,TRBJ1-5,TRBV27,CASSPSPDSSNQPQHF